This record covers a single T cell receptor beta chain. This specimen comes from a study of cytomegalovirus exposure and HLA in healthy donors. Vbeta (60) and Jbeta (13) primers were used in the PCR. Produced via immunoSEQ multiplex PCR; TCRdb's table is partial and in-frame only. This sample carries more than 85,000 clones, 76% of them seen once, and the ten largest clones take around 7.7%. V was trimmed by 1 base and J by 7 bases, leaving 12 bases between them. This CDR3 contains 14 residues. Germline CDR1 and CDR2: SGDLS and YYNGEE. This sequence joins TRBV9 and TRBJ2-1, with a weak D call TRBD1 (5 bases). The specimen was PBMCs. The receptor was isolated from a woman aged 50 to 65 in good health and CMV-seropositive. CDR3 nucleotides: TGTGCCAGCAGCGTAATCCCACAGGAAAATGAGCAGTTCTTC. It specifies CASSVIPQENEQFF.